The entry below describes one TCR beta chain. This sample stems from a study of blood T cell repertoires in COVID-19. Study information: Sources were T cells, B-cell-depleted T cells, or PBMCs; the material itself was cDNA or gDNA.

Using immunoSEQ multiplex PCR, the repertoire was profiled, and TCRdb retains in-frame clones only, with some absent. The sample lists around 360,000 clones; approximately 87% were seen once. CDR3 size: 14 residues. Per the germline V gene, CDR1 is MNHEY and CDR2 is SVGAGI. The V and J ends lost 2 bases and 4 bases, in that order; junction bases with no gene match: 5. The V call is TRBV6-5, the J call TRBJ2-7, with 7 bases that match TRBD1. The material sequenced was peripheral blood. The sequence was collected from a woman in her twenties or thirties with COVID-19, enrolled during active disease. This chain's CDR3 is CASSYHGTDYEQYF. The CDR3 bases are TGTGCCAGCAGTTACCACGGGACAGATTACGAGCAGTACTTC.